These 23 T cell receptor beta chains share one sample of origin, sequenced in a study of T cells in Graves' hyperthyroidism and ophthalmopathy. Authors of the study amplified TCR beta CDR3 regions from RNA transcripts. First-round RT-PCR targeting the TCR CDR3 was performed with the HTBI primer set. TCRdb re-analysed the multiplex PCR reads in MiXCR, keeping a single row per CDR3 protein. The sample has 500,000 to 650,000 distinct CDR3 sequences, approximately 17% seen once. Material: blood. These receptors were taken from a woman younger than 35 with Graves' ophthalmopathy.

The chain links TRBV20-1 to TRBJ1-5; D possibly corresponds to TRBD1 (6 bases). The CDR3 has 16 amino acids. CDR1 DFQATT and CDR2 SNEGSKA come from the germline V gene (reference sequence). With 2 bases removed from V and 3 bases from J, the gap between germline ends came to 17 bases. Here the CDR3 reads CSARRPGGGINQPQHF. The CDR3 DNA follows: TGCAGTGCTAGACGCCCGGGGGGCGGAATCAATCAGCCCCAGCATTTT.

This clonotype occurred a few times. The chain joins TRBV7-2 to TRBJ1-2; possibly TRBD1 for D (6 bases). The CDR3 runs 16 residues. Germline loops: CDR1 SGHTA, CDR2 FQGNSA. V was trimmed by 3 bases and J by 3 bases, leaving 17 bases between them. The CDR3 reads CASSFDTGSSYYGYTF. The CDR3 DNA is TGTGCCAGCAGCTTCGATACAGGGTCCTCCTACTATGGCTACACCTTC. The full variable domain, its missing parts supplied by reference TRBV7-2 and TRBJ1-2, is GAGVSQSPSNKVTEKGKDVELRCDPISGHTALYWYRQSLGQGLEFLIYFQGNSAPDKSGLPSDRFSAERTGGSVSTLTIQRTQQEDSAVYLCASSFDTGSSYYGYTFGSGTRLTVV.

This clonotype appeared many times. V usage is TRBV7-9 and J usage is TRBJ2-7; a possible D gene is TRBD2 (5 bases). Germline loops: CDR1 SEHNR, CDR2 FQNEAQ (reference sequence). V lost 1 base and J 6 bases, leaving 16 bases between the germline ends. The CDR3 has 15 amino acids. The CDR3 DNA reads as TGTGCCAGCAGCTTAGTACGAGGGCAGAAGGTCGAGCAGTACTTC. Translating gives CASSLVRGQKVEQYF.

J is TRBJ2-1 and V is TRBV12-5, with D unresolved. The CDR3 runs 13 residues. Trimming shortened V by 4 bases and J by 4 bases, and 8 bases separated the two germline ends. Germline CDR1 and CDR2: LGHNT and FRNRAP. The CDR3 nucleotides read TGTGCTAGTGGTTCGACACATTACAATGAGCAGTTCTTC. Its protein is CASGSTHYNEQFF.

Remarks on this clonotype: A single base separates this from a much larger clone, so it may be a read error. V is TRBV20-1 and J is TRBJ2-1, with 8 bases lining up with TRBD2. With the DNA end fitting TRBJ2-7 better, the J assignment may be wrong. Germline V lookup: CDR1 DFQATT, CDR2 SNEGSKA (reference sequence). The CDR3 runs to 16 residues. As DNA, the CDR3 is TGCAGTGCTAGATGGTTACTAGCGGCTTCCTACAATGAGCAGTACTTC. The encoded protein is CSARWLLAASYNEQYF.

This clonotype has a handful of counts. The gene calls are TRBV6-1 and TRBJ2-1, with D possibly being TRBD2 (5 bases). CDR3 length equals 14 residues. The V gene's germline CDR1 is MNHNS and CDR2 SASEGT. V was pared by 5 bases and J by 5 bases, with 13 bases between. This CDR3 is CASSTPRADNEQFF. In nucleotides, the CDR3 is TGTGCCAGCAGTACCCCGCGGGCCGACAATGAGCAGTTCTTC.

This clonotype has at least ten counts. This rearrangement joins TRBV20-1 to TRBJ2-5; D gene uncertain. The CDR3 covers 12 residues. V lost 2 bases, J lost 5 bases, and 9 bases lay in between. Germline CDR1 reads DFQATT; CDR2 reads SNEGSKA (reference sequence). CDR3 amino acids: CSARPHGETQYF. CDR3 DNA: TGCAGTGCTAGACCCCATGGGGAGACCCAGTACTTC.

A few counts support this clonotype. This rearrangement joins TRBV20-1 to TRBJ2-5; 8 nucleotides line up with TRBD2. Germline V gene lookup returns CDR1 DFQATT and CDR2 SNEGSKA (reference sequence). The CDR3 has 14 residues. V dropped 3 bases and J dropped 7; count of bases not matched to a gene: 10. The CDR3 sequence: CSARVVAGTVTQYF. The CDR3 bases are TGCAGTGCTAGGGTGGTAGCGGGGACCGTGACCCAGTACTTC.

This clonotype was observed a handful of times. This sequence joins TRBV30 and TRBJ2-4; D is unresolved. CDR1 and CDR2 from the germline V gene are GTSNPN and SVGIG (reference sequence). V was cut by 3 bases and J by 2 bases, with 8 bases left in between. The CDR3 is 13 amino acids. The CDR3 region is CAWRAFTKNIQYF. The DNA for the CDR3 is TGTGCCTGGAGGGCGTTTACCAAAAACATTCAGTACTTC.

The V call is TRBV27, the J call TRBJ2-2; D possibly corresponds to TRBD2 (7 bases). This CDR3 has 16 amino acids. V was trimmed by 6 bases and J by 7 bases, leaving 21 bases between them. Germline V CDR1 and CDR2: MNHEY, SMNVEV (reference sequence). The CDR3 DNA follows: TGTGCCAGCAGCCCGGTGGGGGGGGCGTTAATCGGGGAGCTGTTTTTT. Its protein product is CASSPVGGALIGELFF.

The chain has TRBV30 and TRBJ1-5; D unclear. The germline gives CDR1 GTSNPN, CDR2 SVGIG (reference sequence). V lost 0 bases, J lost 7 bases, and 7 bases lay in between. The CDR3 totals 12 residues. The CDR3 DNA reads as TGTGCCTGGAGTGTATGGGCGCAGCCCCAGCATTTT. Amino acid sequence: CAWSVWAQPQHF.

As for this clonotype: Its ends do not fully match the called genes, so a read error is possible. This chain connects TRBV7-6 to TRBJ1-4; D call uncertain. The CDR3 extends over 14 amino acids. CDR1 SGHVS and CDR2 FNYEAQ come from the germline V gene. DNA of the CDR3: TGTGCCAGCGGCTTAGAACAGCGGGATGAAAAACTGTTTTTT. It translates to CASGLEQRDEKLFF. The complete variable domain, with remaining parts taken from reference TRBV7-6 and TRBJ1-4, reads GAGVSQSPRYKVTKRGQDVALRCDPISGHVSLYWYRQALGQGPEFLTYFNYEAQQDKSGLPNDRFSAERPEGSISTLTIQRTEQRDSAMYRCASGLEQRDEKLFFGSGTQLSVL.

This chain links TRBV12-3 or TRBV12-4 with TRBJ1-4, with D perhaps TRBD1 (5 bases). V was pared by 6 bases and J by 7 bases, with 18 bases between. The CDR3 is 15 residues long. Written as DNA, the CDR3 is TGTGCCAGCAGATCCCAGGGATTGTTGGGTGAAAAACTGTTTTTT. This encodes CASRSQGLLGEKLFF.

CDR3 protein: CASSQGDRETQYF. The CDR3 DNA reads as TGCGCCAGCAGCCAGGGGGACAGGGAGACCCAGTACTTC. This rearrangement joins TRBV5-1 to TRBJ2-5, with 8 bases fitting TRBD1. The CDR3 is made up of 13 amino acids. CDR1 and CDR2 (germline): SGHRS, YFSETQ. V gave up 4 bases and J gave up 5 bases; unmatched junction bases: 4.

The chain couples TRBV5-1 to TRBJ1-2; TRBD1 matches at 7 bases. With 4 bases clipped from V and 9 bases from J, the junction kept 9 bases outside the gene matches. The CDR3 consists of 13 residues. Germline lookup yields CDR1 SGHRS and CDR2 YFSETQ. In nucleotides, the CDR3 is TGCGCCAGCAGCGGGACGACAGGGTTAAGCTACACCTTC. It translates to CASSGTTGLSYTF.

This clonotype was counted at least ten times. The V and J genes are TRBV7-2 and TRBJ2-7; TRBD2 matches at 8 bases. Germline CDR1 reads SGHTA; CDR2 reads FQGNSA. The CDR3 runs to 14 residues. V dropped 5 bases and J dropped 2; count of bases not matched to a gene: 5. The DNA for the CDR3 is TGTGCCAGCAGCCAACTAGCGGAGCCCTACGAGCAGTACTTC. Protein sequence: CASSQLAEPYEQYF.

This clonotype was detected a few times. The chain has TRBV9 and TRBJ2-3, with 14 positions matching TRBD2. Germline V gene sequence: CDR1 SGDLS, CDR2 YYNGEE. The V gene end was trimmed by 0 bases and the J gene end by 1 base; junction bases not matched to a gene: 1. This CDR3 has 17 amino acids. Here the CDR3 DNA reads TGTGCCAGCAGCGTAGAGGGACTAGCGGGGGGCACAGATACGCAGTATTTT. Amino acids: CASSVEGLAGGTDTQYF.

In this sample, this clonotype turned up many times. This sequence joins TRBV6-2 or TRBV6-3 and TRBJ1-5; TRBD1 might be the D (6 bases). The CDR3 is 15 amino acids. The ends were cut back, 4 bases at V and 4 bases at J, with 14 bases in the middle. The V gene's germline CDR1 is MNHEY and CDR2 SVGEGT. CDR3 nucleotides: TGTGCCAGCAGTTCGCTCAAACAGGGAAATCAGCCCCAGCATTTT. Protein sequence: CASSSLKQGNQPQHF.

This clonotype showed up many times. The chain is built from TRBV12-3 or TRBV12-4 and TRBJ1-4; the D gene is possibly TRBD1 (5 bases). The V end lost 3 bases, the J end lost 4 bases, and 9 bases lay between the germline ends. This CDR3 spans 14 amino acids. CDR3 loop: CASSFPGRNEKLFF. The CDR3 nucleotides are TGTGCCAGCAGTTTCCCGGGACGTAATGAAAAACTGTTTTTT.

This chain uses TRBV19 with TRBJ2-3; D remains ambiguous. V was trimmed by 3 bases and J by 4 bases, leaving 11 bases between them. Per germline, CDR1 LNHDA and CDR2 SQIVND (reference sequence). This CDR3 is 14 amino acids long. The CDR3 DNA sequence: TGTGCCAGTAGTATCTTGCAAGAAGCAGATACGCAGTATTTT. This encodes CASSILQEADTQYF.

This clonotype was counted only a few times. The junction and the germline gene differ at one end; a read error may be behind it. This CDR3 reads CASSYTTGTLHF. The CDR3 nucleotides are TGTGCCAGCAGTTACACCACCGGGACTTTACACTTC. This chain uses TRBV6-6 with TRBJ2-5; TRBD2 might be the D (6 bases). This CDR3 has 12 amino acids. CDR1 is MNHNY, CDR2 SVGAGI, per germline (reference sequence).

This clonotype occurred many times. J is TRBJ1-1 and V is TRBV30, with a possible D match to TRBD1 (5 bases). The germline V and J ends were trimmed by 7 bases and 5 bases, with 11 bases remaining between them. The CDR3 contains 11 residues. CDR1 GTSNPN and CDR2 SVGIG come from the germline V gene (reference sequence). The CDR3: CASGGGTEAFF. CDR3 DNA: TGTGCCTCGGGGGGGGGGACTGAAGCTTTCTTT.

This clonotype was found many times. The chain carries TRBV2 and TRBJ1-2, with TRBD1 identical over 8 bases. Germline loops: CDR1 SNHLY, CDR2 FYNNEI. The CDR3 totals 15 residues. Unmatched junction bases numbered 12, after V lost 5 bases and J lost 7 bases. In DNA form, the CDR3 reads TGTGCCAGCAGTCTAGACAGGGGAACATCGAGTGGCTACACCTTC. Residues: CASSLDRGTSSGYTF.